This T cell receptor (beta chain) derives from a study of T cells after yellow fever vaccination. Study as a whole: SMART-Seq v4 Ultra Low Input prepared the low-cell-number fractions.

The CDR3 totals 15 residues. Trimming shortened V by 0 bases and J by 7 bases, and 13 bases separated the two germline ends. The germline CDR1 and CDR2 sequences are SEHNR and FQNEAQ (reference sequence). They built TCR cDNA with 5'RACE template switching, a step that put in a universal primer site and UMIs. Via MiXCR, TCRdb re-called the 5' RACE reads, giving one row per CDR3 protein. This sample has 95,000 to 150,000 distinct CDR3 sequences, with about 8.4% found just once. Comment on this clonotype: Its antigen remains unidentified.

Study observations and caveats: Compared with primary, the secondary response was weaker and peaked at day 5, not 15. Most primary-vaccination clones reappeared after the booster (about 95% CD4, 88% CD8).

The TCR sequence derives from a man between 18 and 35 years old who received the YFV17D yellow fever vaccine. J is TRBJ2-1 and V is TRBV7-9; D possibly corresponds to TRBD1 (6 bases). The sample consisted of CD8+ T cells sorted from PBMCs, taken on the day of the yellow fever booster vaccination. CDR3 in DNA: TGTGCCAGCAGCTTAGCACAGGGCACCAATAATGAGCAGTTCTTC. Its translation is CASSLAQGTNNEQFF.